This TCR beta chain derives from a study of CXCR3-negative and CXCR3-positive naive CD8 T cells (dated by TCRdb to about 2019). About the full investigation: In total, roughly 130 million TRB reads were obtained, corresponding to roughly 1.5 +/- 0.3 million reads per library. Data from some twelve donors, pooled across two independent experiments, went into the diversity and physicochemical repertoire analyses. The TRBV-TRBJ cluster analysis covered naive subsets from 5 donors and memory cells from 3 donors.

As for this clonotype: There is no known antigen for this receptor.

Sequenced on a NextSeq 550. The Human TCR Profiling Kit (MiLaboratory) was used to prepare UMI-labeled 5' RACE TRB cDNA libraries. cDNA synthesis used the entire amount of extracted RNA, and PCR amplification then used the entire amount of cDNA produced. Libraries were prepared in parallel with an identical number of PCR cycles. Regarding the original processing steps: About 50,000 +/- 10,000 unique UMI-labeled TRB cDNA molecules per library were extracted with MIGEC and MiXCR, with at least two reads per UMI required. On average, about 40,000 +/- 10,000 functional in-frame TRB CDR3 nucleotide clonotypes lacking stop codons were found per library. After downsampling to 5000 UMI-labeled TRB molecules per sample, diversity metrics, including normalized Shannon-Wiener and Chao1, were computed in VDJtools. Clonotype-size-weighted physicochemical properties of the central five CDR3 residues (interaction energy, strength, volume and Kidera factor 4) were computed in VDJtools. TCRdb reprocessed the raw reads; every CDR3 protein sequence is a single record, and DNA is not supplied. Here the V and J calls rest on TCRdb's processing, not on the authors' analysis. This sample's table lists around 60,000 distinct CDR3 sequences. The top ten clonotypes cover approximately 0.74% of the sample.

Each CD8+ T cell subset was flow-sorted in triplicate, with fewer than 350,000 cells per subset placed directly into RLT lysis buffer. To exclude memory contaminants, naive CD8+ T cells were stringently defined as CD45RO-CCR7+CD27+CD95-. Peripheral blood mononuclear cells were isolated from buffy coats by standard density gradient centrifugation. Naive CXCR3-negative and CXCR3-positive CD8+ T cells were flow-sorted on a FACSAria III. Total RNA was extracted from sorted cells with an RNeasy Mini Kit. Summary of the overall study and its limitations: Both naive subsets had comparably high repertoire diversity, while memory CD8+ T cells had much lower repertoire diversity. TRBV-TRBJ usage was similar between naive CXCR3-negative and CXCR3-positive cells from the same donor, while memory cells showed distinct patterns. Freshly isolated PBMCs were used for most assays because CXCR3 expression went down partially after cryopreservation. TRB CDR3s from CXCR3-positive naive cells showed higher hydrophobicity (lower Kidera factor 4), lower energy, and higher strength and volume indices than CXCR3-negative naive cells. Surface CD5, linked to self-reactivity in mice, was comparable between naive subsets; TCR interaction strength was therefore also inferred from TRB CDR3 physicochemical properties.

The sequenced sample was naive CXCR3+ CD8+ T cells from blood. In light of the paper, this sample's cell subset or site label describes: CD45RO-CCR7+CD27+CD95- naive CD8+ T cells expressing CXCR3 (TNR3+). The receptor was isolated from a human donor in good health. Some clones in this sample may be carry-over from other donors' samples.

The CDR3 amino acid sequence is: CASSLLGGSEQFF. The chain uses TRBV14 and TRBJ2-1; TCRdb names TRBD1, which stays unverified in the absence of DNA. Via the germline V gene, CDR1 is SGHDN and CDR2 FVKESK. Reading from cysteine to phenylalanine, the CDR3 counts 13 amino acids. No DNA is recorded.